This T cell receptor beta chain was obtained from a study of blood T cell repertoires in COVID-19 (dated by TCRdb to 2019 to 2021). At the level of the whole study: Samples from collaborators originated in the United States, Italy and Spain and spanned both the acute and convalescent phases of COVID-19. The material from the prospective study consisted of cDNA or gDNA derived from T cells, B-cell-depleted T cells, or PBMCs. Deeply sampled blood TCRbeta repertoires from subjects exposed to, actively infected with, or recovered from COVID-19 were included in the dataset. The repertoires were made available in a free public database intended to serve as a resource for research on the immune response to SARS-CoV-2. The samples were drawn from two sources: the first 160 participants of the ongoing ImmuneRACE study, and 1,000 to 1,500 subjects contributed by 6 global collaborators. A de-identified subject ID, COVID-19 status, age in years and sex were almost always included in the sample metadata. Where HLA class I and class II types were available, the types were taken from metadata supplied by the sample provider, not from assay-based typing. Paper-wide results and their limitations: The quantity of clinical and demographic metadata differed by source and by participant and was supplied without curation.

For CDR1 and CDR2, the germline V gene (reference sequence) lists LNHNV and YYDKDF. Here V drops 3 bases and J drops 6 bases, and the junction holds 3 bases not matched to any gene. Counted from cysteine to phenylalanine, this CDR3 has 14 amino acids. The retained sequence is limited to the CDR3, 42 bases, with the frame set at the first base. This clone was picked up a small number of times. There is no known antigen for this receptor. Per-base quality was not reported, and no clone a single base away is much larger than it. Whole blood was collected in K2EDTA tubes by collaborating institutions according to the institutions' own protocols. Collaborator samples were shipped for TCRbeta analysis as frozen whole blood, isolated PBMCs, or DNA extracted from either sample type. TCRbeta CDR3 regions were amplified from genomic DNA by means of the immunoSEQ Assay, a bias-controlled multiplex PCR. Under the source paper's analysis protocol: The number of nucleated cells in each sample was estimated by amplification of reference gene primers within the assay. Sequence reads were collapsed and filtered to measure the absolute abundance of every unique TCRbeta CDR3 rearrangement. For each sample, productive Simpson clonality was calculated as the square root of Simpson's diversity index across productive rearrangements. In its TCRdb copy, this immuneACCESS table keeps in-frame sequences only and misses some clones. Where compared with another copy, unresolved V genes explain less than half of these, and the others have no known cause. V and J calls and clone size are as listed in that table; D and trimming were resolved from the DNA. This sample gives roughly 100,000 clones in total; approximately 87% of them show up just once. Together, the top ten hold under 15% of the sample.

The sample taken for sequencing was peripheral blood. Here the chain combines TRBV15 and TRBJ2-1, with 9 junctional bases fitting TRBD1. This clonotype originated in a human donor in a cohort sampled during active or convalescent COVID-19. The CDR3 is CATSRDRGGNEQFF. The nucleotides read TGTGCCACCAGCAGGGACAGGGGAGGCAATGAGCAGTTCTTC.